This is a list of T cell receptor beta chains from one sample in a study of blood T cell repertoires in COVID-19. The repertoire was sequenced with immunoSEQ multiplex PCR; TCRdb's copy has only in-frame clones and lacks some. Among 150,000 to 200,000 clones listed, roughly 84% were seen once. What was sequenced was PBMCs or T cells enriched from blood (not recorded which). These receptors all stem from a woman aged 30 to 39 who had been exposed to COVID-19. Each CDR3 is given with its conserved first and last residue. A D gene is named only where the DNA matches it firmly. Only some rows state a clone size, as once, few, many or a class for expanded clones.

v_gene,d_gene,j_gene,abundance,CDR3nt,CDR3aa
TRBV5-4,.,TRBJ1-6,.,TGTGCCAGCAGCTTGGTGCAGTCTTATAATTCACCCCTCCACTTT,CASSLVQSYNSPLHF
TRBV6-5,.,TRBJ2-7,.,TGTGCCAGCCGGGGACTTCCCTACGAGCAGTACTTC,CASRGLPYEQYF
TRBV18,.,TRBJ1-6,.,TGTGCCAGCTCACAACAGGGACCCTATAATTCACCCCTCCACTTT,CASSQQGPYNSPLHF
TRBV14,TRBD1,TRBJ2-7,few,TGTGCCAGCAGCCCCGGACAGGGGGACGAGCAGTACTTC,CASSPGQGDEQYF
TRBV5-6,TRBD1,TRBJ1-2,.,TGTGCCAGCAGCCTGAGACAGGGTAGCAACTATGGCTACACCTTC,CASSLRQGSNYGYTF
TRBV5-4,.,TRBJ2-3,.,TGTGCCAGCAGCATCTTAACGTCAGGAGATACGCAGTATTTT,CASSILTSGDTQYF
TRBV19,TRBD1,TRBJ1-1,.,TGTGCCAGTAGACCCGCCGGGACAGTTATAGCCCCTGAAGCTTTCTTT,CASRPAGTVIAPEAFF
TRBV19,TRBD1,TRBJ1-1,.,TGTGCCAGTAGTATAGGTCAAACAGGGGGCTTGAACACTGAAGCTTTCTTT,CASSIGQTGGLNTEAFF
TRBV6-5,.,TRBJ1-6,.,TGTGCCAGCAGCAGGGCCTATAATTCACCCCTCCACTTT,CASSRAYNSPLHF
TRBV12-5,TRBD2,TRBJ2-2,few,TGTGCTAGTGGTTTGGCCTCCGGGACTAGCGTCGCGGGGGAGCTGTTTTTT,CASGLASGTSVAGELFF
TRBV30,TRBD1,TRBJ2-2,.,TGTGCCTGTAGGGGGCGCTTGTCCGGGGAGCTGTTTTTT,CACRGRLSGELFF
TRBV5-1,TRBD2,TRBJ2-5,.,TGCGCCAGCAGCTTAGCGGGGCTATGGGGTGAGACCCAGTACTTC,CASSLAGLWGETQYF
TRBV7-2,.,TRBJ2-7,.,TGTGCCAGCAGCTTATACGGCGGGCGCTCCTACGAGCAGTACTTC,CASSLYGGRSYEQYF
TRBV4-3,.,TRBJ1-1,.,TGCGCCAGCAGCCAAGATCTGGGGCAGTCCTCTGAAGCTTTCTTT,CASSQDLGQSSEAFF
TRBV19,.,TRBJ2-5,.,TGTGCCAGTAGTATCACTGCCCAAGAGACCCAGTACTTC,CASSITAQETQYF
TRBV27,.,TRBJ1-1,.,TGTGCCAGCACCGTGGGGGGGCTAAGCACTGAAGCTTTCTTT,CASTVGGLSTEAFF
TRBV6-5,TRBD1,TRBJ2-5,.,TGTGCCAGCAGCGTAACAGGGGTCCCGATTGAGACCCAGTACTTC,CASSVTGVPIETQYF
TRBV11-2,.,TRBJ2-5,.,TGTGCCAGCAGATACCGGGACAACTTACAAGAGACCCAGTACTTC,CASRYRDNLQETQYF
TRBV4-1,.,TRBJ2-1,.,TGCGCCAGCAGCCAAGTCGGGGGTAGCAATGAGCAGTTCTTC,CASSQVGGSNEQFF
TRBV28,.,TRBJ2-1,.,TGTGCCAGCAGGAGACGGAGCTCCTACAATGAGCAGTTCTTC,CASRRRSSYNEQFF
TRBV13,TRBD1,TRBJ2-1,.,TGTGCCAGCAGCTTCCAGCTCCCAGGGGGCAATGAGCAGTTCTTC,CASSFQLPGGNEQFF
TRBV5-1,.,TRBJ1-2,once,TGCGCCAGCAGCTCGCGGGACGTATCGTATGGCTACACCTTC,CASSSRDVSYGYTF
TRBV24-1,TRBD2,TRBJ2-1,.,TGTGCCACCAGTGATTCCCCCTCTAGCGGGGGGGCATATGAGCAGTTCTTC,CATSDSPSSGGAYEQFF
TRBV6-5,TRBD1,TRBJ1-2,.,TGTGCCAGCAGCAGACTACAGGGGAGTAACTATGGCTACACCTTC,CASSRLQGSNYGYTF
TRBV7-9,.,TRBJ2-2,.,TGTGCCAGCAGCTTAGGGGCCCCCTGGGGCACGAACACCGGGGAGCTGTTTTTT,CASSLGAPWGTNTGELFF
TRBV7-2,.,TRBJ1-3,.,TGTGCCAGCAGCTTATCAGGGGACACCATATATTTT,CASSLSGDTIYF
TRBV6-5,.,TRBJ1-2,few,TGTGCCAGCAGTTGGGGTGAGGGGGGGCTGTATGGCTACACCTTC,CASSWGEGGLYGYTF
TRBV12-5,TRBD2,TRBJ2-3,.,TGTGCTAGTGGTTTGGTCGCAGCTAGCGGATGGACAGATACGCAGTATTTT,CASGLVAASGWTDTQYF
TRBV7-6,TRBD1,TRBJ1-3,.,TGTGCCAGCAGCTTAGGGGCAGGGGGGCCGAGCTCTGGAAACACCATATATTTT,CASSLGAGGPSSGNTIYF
TRBV4-2,TRBD2,TRBJ2-4,.,TGTGCCAGCAGCCAAGCCCCCCGGCGGGGGGGGGCCGTAGGGGCCAAAAACATTCAGTACTTC,CASSQAPRRGGAVGAKNIQYF
TRBV18,.,TRBJ1-1,.,TGTGCCAGCTCACTCACCGGGGGATCCCCTGAAGCTTTCTTT,CASSLTGGSPEAFF
TRBV7-9,TRBD1,TRBJ1-3,few,TGTGCCAGCAGCTTACGGGGGACAGCCTCTGGAAACACCATATATTTT,CASSLRGTASGNTIYF
TRBV10-3,TRBD1,TRBJ2-3,.,TGTGCCATCAGTGTTGGGACAGGGGTCACAGATACGCAGTATTTT,CAISVGTGVTDTQYF
TRBV6-5,.,TRBJ1-2,.,TGTGCCACCGGGAAGGGAAATTTGGATGGCTACACCTTC,CATGKGNLDGYTF
TRBV4-3,TRBD2,TRBJ2-1,.,TGCGCCAGCAGCCAAGAGAACGGGGGGGCCTATGAGCAGTTCTTC,CASSQENGGAYEQFF
TRBV7-8,.,TRBJ1-2,.,TGTGCCAGCAGCCTGGACAGCTATGGCTACACCTTC,CASSLDSYGYTF
TRBV29-1,TRBD1,TRBJ1-1,.,TGCAGCGTTGAAAGGACAGGGGAAAACACTGAAGCTTTCTTT,CSVERTGENTEAFF